One sample yielded the 30 T cell receptor beta chains listed below, sequenced in a study of monozygotic twins with inflammatory bowel disease. No DNA is given; TCRdb re-called the 5' RACE reads and lists each CDR3 protein once. The table for this sample gives 90,000 to 110,000 distinct CDR3 sequences. Sequences were obtained from blood. The origin of the receptors is a human donor with ulcerative colitis or Crohn's disease, or a healthy co-twin of an affected twin (not recorded which).

The chain couples TRBV7-3 to TRBJ1-1. In germline, CDR1 is SGHTA, CDR2 FQGTGA. The CDR3 is made up of 13 amino acids. CDR3 sequence: CASSFDGNTEAFF.

This chain uses TRBV3-1 with TRBJ2-7; TCRdb's D call of TRBD2 is untestable without DNA. This CDR3 is built from 14 residues. CDR1 is LGHDT and CDR2 is YNNKEL in the germline V gene (reference sequence). CDR3 residues: CASSPSGGSYEQYF.

The rearrangement links TRBV7-6 to TRBJ2-7; lacking DNA, the TRBD1 call made by TCRdb goes unchecked. The germline V gene has CDR1 SGHVS and CDR2 FNYEAQ. CDR3 size: 14 residues. The CDR3 loop is CATSPTGGGGEQYF. Filled out from reference TRBV7-6 and TRBJ2-7, the complete variable domain reads GAGVSQSPRYKVTKRGQDVALRCDPISGHVSLYWYRQALGQGPEFLTYFNYEAQQDKSGLPNDRFSAERPEGSISTLTIQRTEQRDSAMYRCATSPTGGGGEQYFGPGTRLTVT.

The V gene is TRBV7-2, the J gene TRBJ2-3. The CDR3 has 16 amino acids. Per the germline V gene, CDR1 is SGHTA and CDR2 is FQGNSA. This chain's CDR3 is CASSLGAGWGTDTQYF.

The chain uses TRBV28 and TRBJ2-3; TCRdb reports TRBD2, a call that lacks DNA to check it against. In germline, CDR1 is MDHEN, CDR2 SYDVKM. The CDR3 has 14 residues. This chain's CDR3 is CASTLAGSTDTQYF.

V usage is TRBV12-3 or TRBV12-4 and J usage is TRBJ2-1; TCRdb calls TRBD2, which cannot be checked without DNA. CDR3 length: 15 residues. Here the CDR3 reads CASSTLAGELNEQFF.

The rearrangement joins TRBV5-1 to TRBJ2-5. The CDR3 runs 14 residues. Germline V gene sequence: CDR1 SGHRS, CDR2 YFSETQ. CDR3 protein: CASSLAASKETQYF.

The chain has TRBV29-1 and TRBJ2-6; TCRdb's D call, TRBD1, is unchecked because there is no DNA. Germline V CDR1 and CDR2: SQVTM, ANQGSEA. The CDR3 has 16 amino acids. CDR3 sequence: CSVEWGAASGANVLTF.

The gene calls are TRBV12-3 or TRBV12-4 and TRBJ2-7; lacking DNA, the TRBD1 call made by TCRdb goes unchecked. The CDR3 sequence is 16 residues long. CDR3 protein: CASSPHSDRAPYEQYF.

The V and J genes are TRBV5-1 and TRBJ2-1; TCRdb calls TRBD2, which cannot be checked without DNA. Germline V CDR1 and CDR2: SGHRS, YFSETQ. The CDR3 has 14 residues. The CDR3 here is CASSLGQARDEQFF.

The rearrangement uses TRBV29-1 and TRBJ2-3; TCRdb picks TRBD1, but there is no DNA to check that call. CDR1 and CDR2 from the germline V gene are SQVTM and ANQGSEA. The CDR3 spans 14 residues. CDR3 sequence reads: CSVEGTGGGDTQYF.

J is TRBJ1-4 and V is TRBV6-2 or TRBV6-3; TCRdb proposes TRBD1, but this gene call is untestable without DNA. Germline V gene data show CDR1 as MNHEY and CDR2 as SVGEGT. The CDR3 has 15 residues. CDR3 in amino acids: CASRPQGSGNEKLFF.

The CDR3 spells CASSYGFANSGNTIYF. This chain joins TRBV6-5 and TRBJ1-3. This CDR3 is 16 amino acids long. CDR1 and CDR2 from the germline V gene are MNHEY and SVGAGI.

The chain recombines TRBV6-1 with TRBJ1-2; TCRdb calls TRBD1, which cannot be checked without DNA. This CDR3 comprises 14 residues. Germline lookup yields CDR1 MNHNS and CDR2 SASEGT. CDR3: CASSVRQAPSGYTF.

The chain recombines TRBV7-2 with TRBJ2-1; TCRdb lists TRBD2, though no DNA is available to test this call. The CDR3 totals 16 residues. Germline CDR1 is SGHTA and CDR2 is FQGNSA. The CDR3 protein is CASSLFAGAGYNEQFF.

The rearrangement uses TRBV7-8 and TRBJ1-1. Germline CDR1 and CDR2: SGHVS and FQNEAQ. The CDR3 is made up of 17 amino acids. The CDR3 protein is CASSRVAGGGMNTEAFF.

The chain uses TRBV11-2 and TRBJ1-2; TCRdb indicates TRBD1, and absent DNA this call remains unverified. This CDR3 comprises 15 residues. CDR1 is SGHAT and CDR2 is FQNNGV in the germline V gene. The CDR3 protein is CASSLTWDSWRGYTF.

The J gene is TRBJ1-5, the V gene TRBV20-1. The V gene's germline CDR1 is DFQATT and CDR2 SNEGSKA (reference sequence). The CDR3 runs 15 residues. CDR3 sequence reads: CSARPFGRGNQPQHF.

The J gene is TRBJ2-3, the V gene TRBV10-3; TCRdb gives TRBD1 as the D gene, but with no DNA this cannot be confirmed. Per germline, CDR1 ENHRY and CDR2 SYGVKD. The CDR3 covers 14 residues. The CDR3 sequence is CAIGGQGISDTQYF.

J is TRBJ1-2 and V is TRBV9; with no DNA, the TCRdb D assignment of TRBD1 cannot be verified. Germline CDR1 is SGDLS and CDR2 is YYNGEE. This CDR3 is built from 16 residues. CDR3 residues: CASSAAGTGFVYGYTF.

This chain connects TRBV7-9 to TRBJ1-3; TCRdb picks TRBD1, but there is no DNA to check that call. CDR3 length: 15 residues. Germline-derived CDR1 and CDR2 are SEHNR and FQNEAQ (reference sequence). This CDR3 reads CASSPQGISGNTIYF.

This sequence joins TRBV6-2 or TRBV6-3 and TRBJ2-1; the D call of TRBD2 rests on TCRdb alone, since no DNA is present to check it. The CDR3 runs 15 residues. Germline CDR1 MNHEY, CDR2 SVGEGT. The CDR3 spells CASSRLAGKVDEQFF.

The rearrangement joins TRBV12-3 or TRBV12-4 to TRBJ1-2. The CDR3 consists of 13 residues. The CDR3 region is CASSLGLGMDDTF.

V usage is TRBV6-2 or TRBV6-3 and J usage is TRBJ2-7. Germline-derived CDR1 and CDR2 are MNHEY and SVGEGT. This CDR3 contains 14 residues. CDR3 loop: CASSYSSPAYEQYF.

The rearrangement joins TRBV4-2 to TRBJ2-2; TCRdb gives TRBD2 as the D gene, but with no DNA this cannot be confirmed. Germline values: CDR1 LGHNA, CDR2 YNFKEQ. The CDR3 runs to 16 residues. The CDR3 here is CASSQDKAGATGELFF.

The rearrangement links TRBV5-1 to TRBJ2-6; TCRdb outputs TRBD1, but without DNA this stays unchecked. Germline loops: CDR1 SGHRS, CDR2 YFSETQ. This CDR3 has 15 residues. The CDR3 reads CASSFGQSGANVLTF. Based on the CDR3 plus reference TRBV5-1 and TRBJ2-6, the full variable domain is KAGVTQTPRYLIKTRGQQVTLSCSPISGHRSVSWYQQTPGQGLQFLFEYFSETQRNKGNFPGRFSGRQFSNSRSEMNVSTLELGDSALYLCASSFGQSGANVLTFGAGSRLTVL.

The chain joins TRBV9 to TRBJ1-1; TCRdb picks TRBD1, but there is no DNA to check that call. CDR1 is SGDLS, CDR2 YYNGEE, per germline. This CDR3 has 13 amino acids. CDR3 sequence reads: CASSDRVNTEAFF.

V usage is TRBV11-2 and J usage is TRBJ2-1; as DNA is missing, the TRBD1 call by TCRdb cannot be tested. Germline V gene lookup returns CDR1 SGHAT and CDR2 FQNNGV. The CDR3 is 14 amino acids. CDR3 residues: CASSPDRLYNEQFF.

The chain joins TRBV7-9 to TRBJ2-6; absent DNA, TCRdb's TRBD2 call cannot be checked. Per the germline V gene, CDR1 is SEHNR and CDR2 is FQNEAQ (reference sequence). CDR3 length equals 15 residues. CDR3 residues: CASSALSSGANVLTF.

This chain connects TRBV5-1 to TRBJ2-5. This CDR3 spans 11 amino acids. Germline CDR1 reads SGHRS; CDR2 reads YFSETQ. CDR3 amino acids: CASSFGETQYF.